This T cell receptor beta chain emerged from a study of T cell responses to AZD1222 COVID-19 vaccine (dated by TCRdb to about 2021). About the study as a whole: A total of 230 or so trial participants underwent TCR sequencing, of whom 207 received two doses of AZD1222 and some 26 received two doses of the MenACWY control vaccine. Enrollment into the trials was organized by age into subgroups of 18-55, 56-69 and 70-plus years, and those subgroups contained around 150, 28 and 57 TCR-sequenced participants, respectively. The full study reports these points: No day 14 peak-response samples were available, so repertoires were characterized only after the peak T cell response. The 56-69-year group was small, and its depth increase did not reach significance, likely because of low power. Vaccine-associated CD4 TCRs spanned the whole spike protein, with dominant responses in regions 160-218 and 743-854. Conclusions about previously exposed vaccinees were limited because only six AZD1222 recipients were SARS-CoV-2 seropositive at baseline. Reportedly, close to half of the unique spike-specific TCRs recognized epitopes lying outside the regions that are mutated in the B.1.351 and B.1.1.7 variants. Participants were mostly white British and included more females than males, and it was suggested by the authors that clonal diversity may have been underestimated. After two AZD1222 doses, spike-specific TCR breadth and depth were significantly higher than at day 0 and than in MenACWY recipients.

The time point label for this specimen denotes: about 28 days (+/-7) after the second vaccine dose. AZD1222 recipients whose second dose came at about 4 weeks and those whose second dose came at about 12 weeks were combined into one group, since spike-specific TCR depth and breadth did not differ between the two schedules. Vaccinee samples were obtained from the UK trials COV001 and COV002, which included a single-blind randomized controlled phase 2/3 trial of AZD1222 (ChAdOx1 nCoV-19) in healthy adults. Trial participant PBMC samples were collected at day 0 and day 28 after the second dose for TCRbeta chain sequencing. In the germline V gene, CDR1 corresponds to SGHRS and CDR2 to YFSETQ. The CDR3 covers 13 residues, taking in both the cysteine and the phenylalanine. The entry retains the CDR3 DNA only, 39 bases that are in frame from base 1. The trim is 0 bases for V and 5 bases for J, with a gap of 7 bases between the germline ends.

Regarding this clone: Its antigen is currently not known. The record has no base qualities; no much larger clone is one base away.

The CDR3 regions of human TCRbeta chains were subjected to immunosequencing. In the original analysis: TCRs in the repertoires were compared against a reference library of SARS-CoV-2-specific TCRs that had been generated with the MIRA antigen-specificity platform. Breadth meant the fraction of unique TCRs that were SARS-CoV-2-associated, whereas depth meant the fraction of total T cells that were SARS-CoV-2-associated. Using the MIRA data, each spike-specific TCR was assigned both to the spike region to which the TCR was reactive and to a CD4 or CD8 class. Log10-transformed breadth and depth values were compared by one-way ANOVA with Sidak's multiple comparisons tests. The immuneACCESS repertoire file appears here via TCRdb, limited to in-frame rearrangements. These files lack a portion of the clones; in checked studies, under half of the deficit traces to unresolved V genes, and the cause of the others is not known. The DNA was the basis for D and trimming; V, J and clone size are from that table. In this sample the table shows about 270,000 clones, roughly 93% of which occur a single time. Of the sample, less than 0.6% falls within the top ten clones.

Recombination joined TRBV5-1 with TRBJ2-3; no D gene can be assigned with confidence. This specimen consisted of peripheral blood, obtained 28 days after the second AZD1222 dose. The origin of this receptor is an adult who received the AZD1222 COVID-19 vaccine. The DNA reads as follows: TGCGCCAGCAGCTTGGTTCCCGGAGATACGCAGTATTTT. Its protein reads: CASSLVPGDTQYF. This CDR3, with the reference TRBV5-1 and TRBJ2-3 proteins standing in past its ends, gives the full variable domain KAGVTQTPRYLIKTRGQQVTLSCSPISGHRSVSWYQQTPGQGLQFLFEYFSETQRNKGNFPGRFSGRQFSNSRSEMNVSTLELGDSALYLCASSLVPGDTQYFGPGTRLTVL.